The TCR beta chain described here comes from a study of blood T cell repertoires in COVID-19. The CDR3 has 15 residues. Germline values: CDR1 ENHRY, CDR2 SYGVKD. Trimming at V came to 3 bases and at J to 7 bases, leaving 7 bases not matched to a gene. Living in about two dozen US areas, the participants were between about 18 and 90 years of age. Here immunoSEQ multiplex PCR was the method, and the copy in TCRdb shows in-frame clones only, minus some. Among approximately 350,000 clones listed, about 90% were seen once. This chain connects TRBV10-3 to TRBJ2-7; 12 nucleotides agree with TRBD2. Sequencing was done on a sample of PBMCs or T cells enriched from blood (not recorded which). The receptor was isolated from a woman younger than 45 who had recovered from COVID-19. CDR3 protein: CAISELAGGYREQYF. The CDR3 region has the DNA TGTGCCATCAGTGAACTAGCGGGAGGTTATCGTGAGCAGTACTTC.